Only a few counts were recorded for the clone carrying this TCR beta chain. The data were taken from a study of blood T cell repertoires in COVID-19. Profiled with immunoSEQ multiplex PCR; TCRdb holds only in-frame clones, not every one. Among some 260,000 clones listed, just over 90% were seen once. This TCR derives from a woman between 18 and 29 years old who had recovered from COVID-19. Sequencing was performed on PBMCs or T cells enriched from blood (not recorded which).

This CDR3 is CASSTLNTGELFF. The CDR3 DNA is TGTGCCAGTAGTACCCTCAACACCGGGGAGCTGTTTTTT. The V gene is TRBV19, the J gene TRBJ2-2; D is unresolved. The germline V gene has CDR1 LNHDA and CDR2 SQIVND (reference sequence). This CDR3 comprises 13 residues. Between the trimmed V and J ends, which lost 4 bases and 2 bases, there was a span of 5 bases.